This T cell receptor beta chain was captured by sequencing in a study of metastatic and nonmetastatic thyroid tumors. The CDR3 covers 15 residues. The germline CDR1 and CDR2 sequences are KGHDR and SFDVKD. V shed 4 bases and J 7 bases; nucleotides not matched to a gene: 9. Before thyroid surgery, none of the patients had received any treatment. This clone showed up many times. TCRdb reprocessed the PCR reads via MiXCR. In the table there are more than 85,000 clones, 8.6% of which are singletons. The chain links TRBV24-1 to TRBJ2-1; the match to TRBD2 covers 7 bases. The receptor's source is a female donor with papillary thyroid cancer or a benign thyroid nodule (not recorded which). Some clones in this sample may be carry-over from other donors' samples. What was sequenced was blood. The CDR3 protein is CATSEGTGTNNEQFF. CDR3 in DNA: TGTGCCACCAGTGAGGGAACCGGGACTAATAATGAGCAGTTCTTC.